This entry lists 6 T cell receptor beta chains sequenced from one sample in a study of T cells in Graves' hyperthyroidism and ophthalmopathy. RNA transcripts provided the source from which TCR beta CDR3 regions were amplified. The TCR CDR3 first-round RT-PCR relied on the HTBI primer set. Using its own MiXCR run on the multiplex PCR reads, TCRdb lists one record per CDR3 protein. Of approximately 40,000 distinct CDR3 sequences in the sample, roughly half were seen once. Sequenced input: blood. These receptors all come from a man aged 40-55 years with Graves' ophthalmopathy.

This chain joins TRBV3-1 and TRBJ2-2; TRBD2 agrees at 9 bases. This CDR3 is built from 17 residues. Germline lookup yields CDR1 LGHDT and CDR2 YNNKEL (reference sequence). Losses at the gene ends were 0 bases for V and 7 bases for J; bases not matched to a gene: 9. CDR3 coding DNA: TGTGCCAGCAGCCAAGATCTGAATAGCGGGAGTGTCGGGGAGCTGTTTTTT. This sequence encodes CASSQDLNSGSVGELFF.

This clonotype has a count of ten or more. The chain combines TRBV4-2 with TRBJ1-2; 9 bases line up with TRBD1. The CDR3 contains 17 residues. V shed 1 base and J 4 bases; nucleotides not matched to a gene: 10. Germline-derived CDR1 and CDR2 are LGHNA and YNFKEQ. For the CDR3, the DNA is TGTGCCAGCAGCCAAGTGGCCGGGACAGGGCTTTTCTATGGCTACACCTTC. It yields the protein CASSQVAGTGLFYGYTF.

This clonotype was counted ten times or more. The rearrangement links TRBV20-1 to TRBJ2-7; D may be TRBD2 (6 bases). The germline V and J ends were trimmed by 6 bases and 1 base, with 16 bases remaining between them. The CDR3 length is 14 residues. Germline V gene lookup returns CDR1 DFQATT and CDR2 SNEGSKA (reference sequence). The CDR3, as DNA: TGCAGTGCCCTGCGGGGACGGGGATCCTACGAGCAGTACTTC. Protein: CSALRGRGSYEQYF.

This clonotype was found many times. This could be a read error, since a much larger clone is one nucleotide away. The CDR3 spells CASSFRGGGAGELFF. CDR3 in DNA: TGTGCCAGCAGTTTTCGGGGGGGAGGGGCCGGGGAGCTGTTTTTT. The V gene is TRBV7-8, the J gene TRBJ2-2; TRBD2 matches at 8 bases. This CDR3 contains 15 residues. The V gene end was trimmed by 6 bases and the J gene end by 6 bases; junction bases not matched to a gene: 9. Germline CDR1 reads SGHVS; CDR2 reads FQNEAQ.

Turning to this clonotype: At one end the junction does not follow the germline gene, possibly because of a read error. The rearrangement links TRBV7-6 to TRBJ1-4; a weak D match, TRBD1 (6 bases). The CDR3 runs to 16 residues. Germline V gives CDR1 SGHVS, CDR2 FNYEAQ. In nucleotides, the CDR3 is TGTGCCAACAGCTTAGCGCCTGGACAGTCTTATGAAAAACTGTTTTTT. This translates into CANSLAPGQSYEKLFF.

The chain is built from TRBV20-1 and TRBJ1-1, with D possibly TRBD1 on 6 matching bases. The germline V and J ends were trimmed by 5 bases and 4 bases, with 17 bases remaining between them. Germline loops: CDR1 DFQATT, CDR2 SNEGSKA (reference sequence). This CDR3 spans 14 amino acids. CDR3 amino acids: CSAGGRARGTEAFF. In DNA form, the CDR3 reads TGCAGTGCTGGGGGCAGGGCTAGGGGCACTGAAGCTTTCTTT.